This T cell receptor (beta chain) was captured in a study of T cells after yellow fever vaccination. There are 15 residues in the CDR3. The ends were cut back, 0 bases at V and 10 bases at J, with 16 bases in the middle. Germline lookup yields CDR1 SEHNR and CDR2 FQNEAQ (reference sequence). Study-level findings and limits: Abundant bulk-population clonotypes could contaminate the FACS-sorted repertoires. The secondary response peaked faster, at day 5 versus 15, but was weaker.

The study made its TCR cDNA through 5'RACE template switching. That step introduced a universal primer site along with UMIs. TCRdb analysed the 5' RACE reads with MiXCR anew, one entry per CDR3 protein. The sample records roughly 400,000 distinct CDR3 sequences, 18% being singletons. This clonotype was picked up a small number of times. Its specificity is not known. Sample: PBMCs, taken before the yellow fever booster vaccination. V gene TRBV7-9 combines with J gene TRBJ2-1; D possibly matches TRBD1 or TRBD2 (6 bases each). The source of this sequence is a man between 18 and 35 years old who received the YFV17D yellow fever vaccine. The CDR3 loop reads CASSLAGGGSVEQFF. The CDR3, as DNA: TGTGCCAGCAGCTTAGCCGGGGGCGGCTCGGTCGAGCAGTTCTTC.